The 17 T cell receptor beta chains in this list originate from one sample, sequenced in a study of identical twins (dated by TCRdb to the mid-2010s). The library was prepared using 5' RACE. Sequencing instrument: Illumina HiSeq 2000. The public sequencing data were trimmed at Q25 with fastp and processed into clonotypes with MiXCR by TCRdb, which kept only in-frame beta chains. Records with the same CDR3 protein are collapsed into one entry carrying the most frequent genes and DNA. In this sample the table shows hundreds of thousands of distinct CDR3 sequences, around 8.6% of which occur a single time. Roughly 0.97% of the sample lies in the top ten. These records were also assigned to another study, of yellow fever vaccine responses in identical twins.

Sample: PBMCs. These receptors all come from a woman aged 18 to 35 in good health.

This clonotype was recorded a few times. The V gene is TRBV20-1, the J gene TRBJ2-7; D remains ambiguous. Per germline, CDR1 DFQATT and CDR2 SNEGSKA (reference sequence). CDR3 length equals 15 residues. The V end lost 0 bases, the J end lost 1 base, and 13 bases lay between the germline ends. The CDR3 DNA is TGCAGTGCTAGAGAGAGGTCTAACCCTTCCTACGAGCAGTACTTC. Translated, it gives CSARERSNPSYEQYF.

The chain couples TRBV3-1 to TRBJ2-5; 7 bases align to TRBD1. After removal of 0 bases from V and 0 bases from J, the junction contained 1 base not matched to a gene. This CDR3 has 15 residues. Germline loops: CDR1 LGHDT, CDR2 YNNKEL (reference sequence). This CDR3 is CASSQDRGNQETQYF. In DNA, the CDR3 is TGTGCCAGCAGCCAAGACAGGGGGAACCAAGAGACCCAGTACTTC.

This clonotype has a handful of counts. The V gene is TRBV29-1, the J gene TRBJ1-5; perhaps TRBD1 as D (6 bases). The V end lost 4 bases, the J end lost 5 bases, and 15 bases lay between the germline ends. The CDR3 consists of 14 residues. Germline assignment: CDR1 SQVTM and CDR2 ANQGSEA. CDR3 nucleotide sequence: TGCAGCGTTGGTCTTGGGGGCGCGGATCAGCCCCAGCATTTT. Protein sequence: CSVGLGGADQPQHF.

This clonotype occurred many times. One end of the junction is discordant with germline, which a read error may explain. The rearrangement joins TRBV12-3 or TRBV12-4 to TRBJ2-7; D remains ambiguous. The CDR3 extends over 13 amino acids. The CDR3 spells CASSSKESSEQYF. The CDR3 DNA reads as TGTGCCAGCAGTTCTAAGGAATCCTCCGAGCAGTACTTC.

The chain couples TRBV3-1 to TRBJ2-3; D is perhaps TRBD1 (6 bases). The CDR3 covers 14 residues. Germline-derived CDR1 and CDR2 are LGHDT and YNNKEL (reference sequence). V was trimmed by 7 bases and J by 0 bases, leaving 11 bases between them. CDR3 bases: TGTGCCAGCAACCTGGGACAAAGCACAGATACGCAGTATTTT. It is translated as CASNLGQSTDTQYF.

This clonotype was picked up a small number of times. The rearrangement uses TRBV2 and TRBJ2-3; TRBD2 is a possible D gene (6 bases). In germline, CDR1 is SNHLY, CDR2 FYNNEI. The CDR3 is 16 amino acids. Trimming took off 7 bases at V and 3 bases at J, with 20 bases between the two ends. CDR3 sequence (DNA): TGTGCCAGCACCGAACGACGGGCTAGCGCTACAGATACGCAGTATTTT. It codes for CASTERRASATDTQYF.

This clonotype occurred many times. Here the CDR3 reads CASRRTGTGELFF. Here the CDR3 DNA reads TGTGCCAGCAGGAGGACTGGAACCGGGGAGCTGTTTTTT. The V call is TRBV7-3, the J call TRBJ2-2; weak D call: TRBD2 (5 bases). The V gene's germline CDR1 is SGHTA and CDR2 FQGTGA. This CDR3 is 13 amino acids long. V lost 6 bases and J lost 5, with 10 bases in between.

This clonotype came up a few times. The chain recombines TRBV3-1 with TRBJ2-5, with D unclear. The germline CDR1 and CDR2 sequences are LGHDT and YNNKEL (reference sequence). This CDR3 contains 14 residues. Trimming pared 0 bases from V and 5 bases from J, leaving 10 bases between. CDR3 bases: TGTGCCAGCAGCCAAGATGTTAGAAGGGAGACCCAGTACTTC. Its protein product is CASSQDVRRETQYF.

The chain employs TRBV2 and TRBJ2-7, with 8 bases matching TRBD1. This CDR3 is 15 amino acids long. Germline values: CDR1 SNHLY, CDR2 FYNNEI. Trimming cost V 6 bases and J 0 bases; bases outside gene matches: 7. In DNA form, the CDR3 reads TGTGCCAGCAGCCCTCTCGGACAGGGCTCCTACGAGCAGTACTTC. It translates to CASSPLGQGSYEQYF.

This clonotype has a handful of counts. The rearrangement uses TRBV27 and TRBJ2-7; 10 positions match TRBD2. The length of the CDR3 is 15 residues. Losses at the gene ends were 0 bases for V and 6 bases for J; bases not matched to a gene: 5. Germline loops: CDR1 MNHEY, CDR2 SMNVEV (reference sequence). The CDR3, as DNA: TGTGCCAGCAGTTTATCGGCTAGCGGGAGTCCCGAGCAGTACTTC. Residues: CASSLSASGSPEQYF.

At least ten counts were recorded for this clonotype. The rearrangement joins TRBV7-6 to TRBJ2-2; D might be TRBD1 (6 bases). Trimming left V 5 bases short and J 0 bases short, with 13 bases between. The CDR3 covers 16 residues. The germline gives CDR1 SGHVS, CDR2 FNYEAQ. The CDR3 bases are TGTGCCAGCAGCCTTGTGGGGGCCCCGAACACCGGGGAGCTGTTTTTT. Translation: CASSLVGAPNTGELFF.

This clonotype came up many times. V and J are TRBV5-1 and TRBJ2-7; tentative D call: TRBD2 (5 bases). Trimming left V 2 bases short and J 0 bases short, with 9 bases between. The CDR3 sequence is 14 residues long. Germline values: CDR1 SGHRS, CDR2 YFSETQ. CDR3 amino acids: CASSFGSFSYEQYF. The CDR3 DNA sequence: TGCGCCAGCAGCTTTGGGAGCTTCTCCTACGAGCAGTACTTC.

This clonotype was seen many times. The chain joins TRBV7-2 to TRBJ2-7; D unresolved. Germline V CDR1 and CDR2: SGHTA, FQGNSA. V was clipped by 2 bases and J by 0 bases, with 8 bases between them. This CDR3 region has 14 residues. The CDR3 DNA is TGTGCCAGCAGCTTATCAAGGAGCTCCTACGAGCAGTACTTC. Residues: CASSLSRSSYEQYF. Variable domain in full (rest from reference TRBV7-2 and TRBJ2-7): GAGVSQSPSNKVTEKGKDVELRCDPISGHTALYWYRQSLGQGLEFLIYFQGNSAPDKSGLPSDRFSAERTGGSVSTLTIQRTQQEDSAVYLCASSLSRSSYEQYFGPGTRLTVT.

This clonotype was counted a few times. The chain carries TRBV7-2 and TRBJ2-2; possibly TRBD2 for D (7 bases). Trimming stripped 5 bases from V and 8 bases from J, with 15 bases between. This CDR3 comprises 14 residues. Germline V CDR1 and CDR2: SGHTA, FQGNSA. Here the CDR3 DNA reads TGTGCCAGCAGCCCAGGGGACTATGGGGGGGAGCTGTTTTTT. Translated: CASSPGDYGGELFF.

This clonotype was seen at least ten times. The rearrangement joins TRBV6-1 to TRBJ2-7, with D tentatively TRBD1 (5 bases). V shed 5 bases and J shed 8 bases, with 7 bases lying between them. Germline-derived CDR1 and CDR2 are MNHNS and SASEGT. CDR3 length equals 10 residues. The chain's CDR3 is CASSWTQQYF. In DNA form, the CDR3 reads TGTGCCAGCAGTTGGACACAGCAGTACTTC.

The chain combines TRBV11-2 with TRBJ2-7, with 7 bases matching TRBD1. The CDR3 length is 13 residues. Unmatched junction bases numbered 5, after V lost 3 bases and J lost 6 bases. Germline CDR1 reads SGHAT; CDR2 reads FQNNGV. CDR3 nucleotide sequence: TGTGCCAGCAGCTTTGGGACAGTCGGCGAGCAGTACTTC. Encoded protein: CASSFGTVGEQYF.

This clonotype was seen at least ten times. J is TRBJ1-4 and V is TRBV29-1; D gene uncertain. There are 12 residues in the CDR3. Trimming left V 7 bases short and J 2 bases short, with 8 bases between. Germline V lookup: CDR1 SQVTM, CDR2 ANQGSEA. The CDR3 sequence is CSGGGTNEKLFF. The CDR3 DNA is TGCAGCGGAGGAGGTACTAATGAAAAACTGTTTTTT.